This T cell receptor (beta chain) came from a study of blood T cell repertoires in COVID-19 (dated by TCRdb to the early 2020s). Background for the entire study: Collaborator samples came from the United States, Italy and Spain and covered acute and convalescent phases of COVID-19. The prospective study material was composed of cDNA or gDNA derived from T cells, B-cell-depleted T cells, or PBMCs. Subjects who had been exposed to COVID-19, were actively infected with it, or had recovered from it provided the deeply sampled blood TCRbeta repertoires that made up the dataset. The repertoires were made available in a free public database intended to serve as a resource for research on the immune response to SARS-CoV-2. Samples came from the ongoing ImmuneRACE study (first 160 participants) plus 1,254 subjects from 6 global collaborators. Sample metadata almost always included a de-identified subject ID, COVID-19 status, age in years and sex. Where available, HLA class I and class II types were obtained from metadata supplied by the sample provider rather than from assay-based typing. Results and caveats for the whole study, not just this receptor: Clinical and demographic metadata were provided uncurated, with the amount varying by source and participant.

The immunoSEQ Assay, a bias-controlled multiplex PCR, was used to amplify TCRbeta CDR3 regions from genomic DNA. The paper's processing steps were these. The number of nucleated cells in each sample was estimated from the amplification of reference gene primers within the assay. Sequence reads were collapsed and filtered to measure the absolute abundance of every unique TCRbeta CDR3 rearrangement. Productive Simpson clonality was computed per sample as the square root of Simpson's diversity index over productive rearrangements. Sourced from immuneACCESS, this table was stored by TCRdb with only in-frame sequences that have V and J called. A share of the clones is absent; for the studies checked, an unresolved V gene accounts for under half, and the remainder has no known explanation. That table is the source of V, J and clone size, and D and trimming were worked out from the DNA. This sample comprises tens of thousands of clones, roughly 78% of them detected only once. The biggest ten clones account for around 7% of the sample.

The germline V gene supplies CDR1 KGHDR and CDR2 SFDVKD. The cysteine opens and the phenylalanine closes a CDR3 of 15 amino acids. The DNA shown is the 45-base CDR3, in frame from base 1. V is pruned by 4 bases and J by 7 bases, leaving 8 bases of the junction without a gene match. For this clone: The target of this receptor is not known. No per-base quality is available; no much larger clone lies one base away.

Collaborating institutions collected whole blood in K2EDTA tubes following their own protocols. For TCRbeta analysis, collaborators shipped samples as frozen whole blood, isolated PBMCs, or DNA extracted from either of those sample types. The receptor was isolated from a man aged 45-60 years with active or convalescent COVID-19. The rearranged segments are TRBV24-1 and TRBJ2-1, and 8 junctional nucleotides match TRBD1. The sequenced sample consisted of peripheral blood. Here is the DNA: TGTGCCACCAGTGAGCCCGGACAGGGTCTTAATGAGCAGTTCTTC. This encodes CATSEPGQGLNEQFF.